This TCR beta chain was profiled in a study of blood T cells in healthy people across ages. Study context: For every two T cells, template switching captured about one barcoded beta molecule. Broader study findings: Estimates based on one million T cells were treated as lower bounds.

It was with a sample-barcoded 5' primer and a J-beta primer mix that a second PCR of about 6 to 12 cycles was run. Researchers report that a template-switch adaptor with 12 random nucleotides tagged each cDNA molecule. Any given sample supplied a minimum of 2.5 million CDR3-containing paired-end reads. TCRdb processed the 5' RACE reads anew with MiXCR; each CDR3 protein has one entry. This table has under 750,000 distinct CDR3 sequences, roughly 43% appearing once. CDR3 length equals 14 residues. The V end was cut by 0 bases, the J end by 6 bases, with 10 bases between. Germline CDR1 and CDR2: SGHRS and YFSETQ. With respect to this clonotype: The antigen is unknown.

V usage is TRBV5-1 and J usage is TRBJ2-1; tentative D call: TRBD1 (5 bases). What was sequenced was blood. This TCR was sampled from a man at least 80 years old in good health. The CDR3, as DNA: TGCGCCAGCAGCTTGGCTCAGGGTGTCAATGAGCAGTTCTTC. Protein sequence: CASSLAQGVNEQFF. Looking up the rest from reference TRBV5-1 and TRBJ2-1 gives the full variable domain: KAGVTQTPRYLIKTRGQQVTLSCSPISGHRSVSWYQQTPGQGLQFLFEYFSETQRNKGNFPGRFSGRQFSNSRSEMNVSTLELGDSALYLCASSLAQGVNEQFFGPGTRLTVL.